These 20 T cell receptor beta chains were sequenced from one sample in a study of control samples from healthy donors and cancer patients. Profiled with immunoSEQ multiplex PCR; TCRdb holds only in-frame clones, not every one. The repertoire includes about 130,000 clones, approximately 89% of them detected once, and approximately 9% sits in the top ten. The material sequenced was blood. The origin of the receptors is a man between 18 and 35 years old in good health.

The rearrangement links TRBV7-9 to TRBJ1-2, with D possibly TRBD1 on 5 matching bases. V was shortened by 3 bases and J by 4 bases, with 6 bases between the two germline ends. The CDR3 has 12 amino acids. The V gene's germline CDR1 is SEHNR and CDR2 FQNEAQ (reference sequence). The CDR3 loop is CASSFDSYGYTF. CDR3 coding DNA: TGTGCCAGCAGCTTTGACAGCTATGGCTACACCTTC.

CDR3 in amino acids: CASSLGARYEQYF. The CDR3 region has the DNA TGTGCCAGCAGCTTAGGGGCCAGGTACGAGCAGTACTTC. The V gene is TRBV11-2, the J gene TRBJ2-7; D is undetermined. The CDR3 is made up of 13 amino acids. The germline gives CDR1 SGHAT, CDR2 FQNNGV. Trimming took 1 base from V and 4 from J, leaving 8 bases between them. The whole variable domain, filled in from reference TRBV11-2 and TRBJ2-7, reads EAGVAQSPRYKIIEKRQSVAFWCNPISGHATLYWYQQILGQGPKLLIQFQNNGVVDDSQLPKDRFSAERLKGVDSTLKIQPAKLEDSAVYLCASSLGARYEQYFGPGTRLTVT.

This chain links TRBV2 with TRBJ1-3; D perhaps matches TRBD1 (6 bases). The CDR3 extends over 15 amino acids. The V gene lost 3 bases and the J gene lost 0 bases, with 9 bases spanning the gap. Germline lookup yields CDR1 SNHLY and CDR2 FYNNEI. DNA for the CDR3: TGTGCCAGCAGTGATGGGGGCTACTCTGGAAACACCATATATTTT. Amino acid sequence: CASSDGGYSGNTIYF. The full variable domain, rest sourced from reference TRBV2 and TRBJ1-3, is EPEVTQTPSHQVTQMGQEVILRCVPISNHLYFYWYRQILGQKVEFLVSFYNNEISEKSEIFDDQFSVERPDGSNFTLKIRSTKLEDSAMYFCASSDGGYSGNTIYFGEGSWLTVV.

Regarding this clone: Other nucleotide sequences from this sample produce the same CDR3. The chain is built from TRBV6-5 and TRBJ2-7, with 7 bases identical to TRBD2. Germline CDR1 reads MNHEY; CDR2 reads SVGAGI. V shed 0 bases, J shed 1 base, and the junction held 3 bases outside the gene matches. This CDR3 has 15 residues. CDR3 protein: CASSYSGEGSYEQYF. The CDR3 bases are TGTGCCAGCAGTTACTCGGGGGAGGGTTCCTACGAGCAGTACTTC.

The V call is TRBV2, the J call TRBJ1-6; 7 bases are shared with TRBD1. CDR1 is SNHLY and CDR2 is FYNNEI in the germline V gene. The V gene end was trimmed by 6 bases and the J gene end by 9 bases; junction bases not matched to a gene: 2. The CDR3 loop spans 12 amino acids. CDR3 sequence reads: CASSDRVSPLHF. Written as DNA, the CDR3 is TGTGCCAGCAGCGACAGGGTTTCACCCCTCCACTTT.

This clone was seen just once. The V gene is TRBV4-1, the J gene TRBJ1-5; D unresolved. The CDR3 runs to 15 residues. V was clipped by 3 bases and J by 1 base, with 10 bases between them. Germline lookup yields CDR1 MGHRA and CDR2 YSYEKL. Here the CDR3 reads CASSHDDRSNQPQHF. The DNA for the CDR3 is TGCGCCAGCAGCCACGACGACCGAAGCAATCAGCCCCAGCATTTT.

The rearrangement links TRBV3-1 (or the pseudogene TRBV3-2) to TRBJ1-3, with D unresolved. V gave up 4 bases and J gave up 3 bases, with 13 bases separating them. The CDR3 has 15 residues. Germline V gives CDR1 LGHDT, CDR2 YNNKEL (reference sequence). As DNA, the CDR3 is TGTGCCAGCAGCCCGGACCGTTTCGGTGGAAACACCATATATTTT. It is translated as CASSPDRFGGNTIYF.

V is TRBV7-9 and J is TRBJ1-4; D ambiguous. Germline lookup yields CDR1 SEHNR and CDR2 FQNEAQ (reference sequence). Trimming left V 1 base short and J 4 bases short, with 4 bases between. This CDR3 region has 13 residues. The CDR3 here is CASSLEGNEKLFF. The CDR3 DNA is TGTGCCAGCAGCTTAGAGGGTAATGAAAAACTGTTTTTT.

The chain couples TRBV5-1 to TRBJ1-6; D is perhaps TRBD1 (5 bases). This CDR3 contains 15 residues. Germline V CDR1 and CDR2: SGHRS, YFSETQ. The V and J ends lost 0 bases and 7 bases respectively, with 11 bases between them. The CDR3 sequence is CASSLAGKQNSPLHF. CDR3 DNA: TGCGCCAGCAGCTTGGCAGGGAAACAGAATTCACCCCTCCACTTT.

The chain employs TRBV9 and TRBJ1-1; D uncertain. CDR1 is SGDLS, CDR2 YYNGEE, per germline. The ends were cut back, 4 bases at V and 2 bases at J, with 12 bases in the middle. The CDR3 runs 14 residues. In DNA, the CDR3 is TGTGCCAGCAGCCCCGGCCGGGCAAACACTGAAGCTTTCTTT. Amino acids: CASSPGRANTEAFF.

This clone was observed a single time. This sample also contains other DNA sequences that code for the same CDR3. The V call is TRBV19, the J call TRBJ1-2, with TRBD1 matching over 7 bases. Germline values: CDR1 LNHDA, CDR2 SQIVND (reference sequence). The CDR3 runs 14 residues. After removal of 1 base from V and 4 bases from J, the junction contained 3 bases not matched to a gene. This chain's CDR3 is CASSIGQGGYGYTF. Here the CDR3 DNA reads TGTGCCAGTAGTATAGGACAGGGAGGCTATGGCTACACCTTC.

V is TRBV5-1 and J is TRBJ2-7, with 7 bases fitting TRBD2. Germline V CDR1 and CDR2: SGHRS, YFSETQ. Trimming at V came to 1 base and at J to 6 bases, leaving 10 bases not matched to a gene. The CDR3 sequence is 15 residues long. The CDR3 nucleotides are TGCGCCAGCAGCTTGACTAGCGCCTCGCAGGGCGAGCAGTACTTC. It encodes CASSLTSASQGEQYF.

This chain connects TRBV20-1 to TRBJ1-3; tentative D call: TRBD1 (5 bases). Per the germline V gene, CDR1 is DFQATT and CDR2 is SNEGSKA (reference sequence). This CDR3 has 11 amino acids. The V and J ends lost 6 bases and 4 bases respectively, with 7 bases between them. CDR3 sequence: CSARQGNTIYF. In nucleotides, the CDR3 is TGCAGTGCGAGACAGGGAAACACCATATATTTT.

J is TRBJ2-3 and V is TRBV5-1, with D uncertain. The V and J ends lost 0 bases and 4 bases respectively, with 3 bases between them. The CDR3 totals 12 residues. The germline gives CDR1 SGHRS, CDR2 YFSETQ. The CDR3 spells CASSLVPDTQYF. For the CDR3, the DNA is TGCGCCAGCAGCTTGGTGCCAGATACGCAGTATTTT.

The J gene is TRBJ2-1, the V gene TRBV25-1, with 10 bases that match TRBD1. The trim removed 8 bases at V and 6 bases at J, leaving 10 bases unmatched. The CDR3 sequence is 15 residues long. Germline assignment: CDR1 MGHDK and CDR2 SYGVNS. The CDR3, as DNA: TGTGCCAGCCGAAACTGGGACAGGGGTGTCAATGAGCAGTTCTTC. It codes for CASRNWDRGVNEQFF.

V and J are TRBV6-5 and TRBJ1-1; D unresolved. The V end lost 8 bases, the J end lost 1 base, and 14 bases lay between the germline ends. The germline gives CDR1 MNHEY, CDR2 SVGAGI. The CDR3 consists of 14 residues. The CDR3 spells CASRVGQPNTEAFF. CDR3 nucleotides: TGTGCCAGCCGAGTAGGGCAGCCGAACACTGAAGCTTTCTTT.

The chain recombines TRBV18 with TRBJ1-4, with 10 bases matching TRBD1. The CDR3 totals 15 residues. CDR1 and CDR2 (germline): KGHSH, LQKENI. V dropped 6 bases and J dropped 10; count of bases not matched to a gene: 11. The DNA of the CDR3 is TGTGCCAGCTCCCTCGGACAGGGGGAAAGTGTAAAACTGTTTTTT. It specifies CASSLGQGESVKLFF.

The V gene is TRBV19, the J gene TRBJ2-3, with TRBD2 as a possible D gene (6 bases). There are 18 residues in the CDR3. CDR1 and CDR2 from the germline V gene are LNHDA and SQIVND (reference sequence). Deletions cut 6 bases from V and 1 base from J, with 23 bases between. The CDR3 DNA reads as TGTGCCAGTAGCCCCCAATCAGGAGGGGCGGGTGGCACAGATACGCAGTATTTT. Protein sequence: CASSPQSGGAGGTDTQYF.

This chain links TRBV11-2 with TRBJ1-4, with D perhaps TRBD1 (6 bases). Germline V gene sequence: CDR1 SGHAT, CDR2 FQNNGV. This CDR3 comprises 15 residues. The germline V and J ends were trimmed by 5 bases and 7 bases, with 17 bases remaining between them. The CDR3 bases are TGTGCCAGCAGCCAATTACAGGGCAAGGGTGAAAAACTGTTTTTT. Protein product: CASSQLQGKGEKLFF.

The rearrangement uses TRBV5-1 and TRBJ1-1; TRBD1 matches at 7 bases. CDR1 is SGHRS, CDR2 YFSETQ, per germline. V was pared by 5 bases and J by 1 base, with 2 bases of the junction left unmatched. The CDR3 sequence is 13 residues long. For the CDR3, the DNA is TGCGCCAGCAGGACAGGGAGGAACACTGAAGCTTTCTTT. This translates into CASRTGRNTEAFF.